These 4 T cell receptor beta chains were all obtained from the same sample, sequenced in a study of CD8+CD57+ T cells in acquired aplastic anemia. The template for TCR beta VDJ and CDR3 sequence profiling was genomic DNA. One entry per CDR3 protein results from TCRdb running MiXCR on the reads. Of about 220,000 distinct CDR3 sequences listed, roughly 35% are singletons. The source material was sorted CD4+, CD8+, or CD8+CD57+ T cells (not recorded which) from PBMCs. All receptors derive from a human donor in good health, serving as a control.

This clonotype was detected once. It may be a read error: a sequence one base away is much more abundant. This CDR3 fails to terminate in the conserved phenylalanine or tryptophan, so it likely reflects a read error. This sequence joins TRBV20-1 and TRBJ2-3; 8 nucleotides align to TRBD1. Germline trimming cut 7 bases from V and 4 bases from J; bases unmatched to any gene: 7. Germline V gene data show CDR1 as DFQATT and CDR2 as SNEGSKA (reference sequence). The CDR3 is made up of 13 amino acids. The CDR3 nucleotides are TGCAGTGGGGCAGGGGGCGGCGCAGATACGCAGTATCTT. Translated, it gives CSGAGGGADTQYL.

This clonotype was observed at least ten times. CDR3 nucleotides: TGTGCCACCAGCCGATCACTAGCGGGAGAGGCCGAGCAGTACTTC. It encodes CATSRSLAGEAEQYF. The chain recombines TRBV15 with TRBJ2-7; 11 nucleotides match TRBD2. This CDR3 comprises 15 residues. With V trimmed by 5 bases and J by 6 bases, 9 bases remained unmatched. CDR1 is LNHNV and CDR2 is YYDKDF in the germline V gene (reference sequence).

This clonotype has a count of ten or more. The rearrangement links TRBV29-1 to TRBJ1-2, with D uncertain. The germline V gene has CDR1 SQVTM and CDR2 ANQGSEA. The V gene lost 4 bases and the J gene lost 5 bases, with 8 bases spanning the gap. This CDR3 spans 11 amino acids. The CDR3 nucleotides are TGCAGCGTTGGGTTCACTTATGGCTACACCTTC. Translated, it gives CSVGFTYGYTF. Full variable domain (rest looked up from reference TRBV29-1 and TRBJ1-2): SAVISQKPSRDICQRGTSLTIQCQVDSQVTMMFWYRQQPGQSLTLIATANQGSEATYESGFVIDKFPISRPNLTFSTLTVSNMSPEDSSIYLCSVGFTYGYTFGSGTRLTVV.

The chain combines TRBV30 with TRBJ1-2; tentatively, D is TRBD1 (5 bases). CDR1 and CDR2 from the germline V gene are GTSNPN and SVGIG (reference sequence). Trimming took 5 bases from V and 3 from J, leaving 19 bases between them. The CDR3 contains 15 residues. CDR3 in amino acids: CAWSGLRTSDYGYTF. The CDR3 DNA follows: TGTGCCTGGTCAGGGTTACGGACCTCGGACTATGGCTACACCTTC.